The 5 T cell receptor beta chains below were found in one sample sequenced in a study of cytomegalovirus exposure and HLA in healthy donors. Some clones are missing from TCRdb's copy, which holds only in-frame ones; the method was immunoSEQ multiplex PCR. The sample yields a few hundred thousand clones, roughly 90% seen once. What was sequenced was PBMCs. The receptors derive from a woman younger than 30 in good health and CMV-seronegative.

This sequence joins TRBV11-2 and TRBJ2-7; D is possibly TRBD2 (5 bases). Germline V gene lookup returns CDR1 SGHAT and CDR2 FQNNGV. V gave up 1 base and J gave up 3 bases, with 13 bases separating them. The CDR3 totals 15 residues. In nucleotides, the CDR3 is TGTGCCAGCAGCTTAGTCGGGGATCCATTCTACGAGCAGTACGTC. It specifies CASSLVGDPFYEQYV.

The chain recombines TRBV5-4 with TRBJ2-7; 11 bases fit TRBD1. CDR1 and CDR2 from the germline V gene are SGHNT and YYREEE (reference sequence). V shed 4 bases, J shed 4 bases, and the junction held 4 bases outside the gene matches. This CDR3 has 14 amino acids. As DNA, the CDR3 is TGTGCCAGCAGCACAGGGGACAGGGGGTACGAGCAGTACGTC. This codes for CASSTGDRGYEQYV.

In DNA form, the CDR3 reads TGCGCCAGCAGCTCGAGACAGGGCGGCTATGGCTACACCTTC. Its protein is CASSSRQGGYGYTF. The chain has TRBV5-1 and TRBJ1-2, with 7 bases fitting TRBD1. The junction had 6 bases not matched to a gene; V was cut back by 3 bases and J by 4 bases. The CDR3 has 14 residues. The V gene's germline CDR1 is SGHRS and CDR2 YFSETQ.

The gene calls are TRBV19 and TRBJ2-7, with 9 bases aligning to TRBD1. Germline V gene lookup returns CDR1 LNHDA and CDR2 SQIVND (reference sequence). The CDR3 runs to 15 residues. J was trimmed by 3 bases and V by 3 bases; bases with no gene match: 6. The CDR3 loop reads CASSIGTGSYYEQYF. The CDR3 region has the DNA TGTGCCAGTAGTATCGGGACAGGGTCTTACTACGAGCAGTACTTC.

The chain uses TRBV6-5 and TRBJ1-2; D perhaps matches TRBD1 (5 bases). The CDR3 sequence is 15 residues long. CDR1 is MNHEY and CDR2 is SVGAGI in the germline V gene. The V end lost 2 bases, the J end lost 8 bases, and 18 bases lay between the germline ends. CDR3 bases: TGTGCCAGCAGTTACGAGTTATCAGGGTTGGGCGGCTACACCTTC. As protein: CASSYELSGLGGYTF.